Reported below is one TCR beta chain. Its cognate antigen is unknown. The CDR3 runs 15 residues. The V gene end was trimmed by 4 bases and the J gene end by 4 bases; junction bases not matched to a gene: 5. From germline, CDR1 is SGDLS and CDR2 YYNGEE. This entry is derived from a study of T cell responses to AZD1222 COVID-19 vaccine. The study, taken as a whole, reports: After the peak T cell response, and only then, were repertoires sampled. Once two AZD1222 doses were given, Spike-specific TCR breadth and depth went up. White British ancestry dominated among donors, who included more females, and clonal diversity was possibly underestimated.

Assay used: immunoSEQ multiplex PCR; TCRdb lists only in-frame clones, some missing. The table includes 140,000 to 150,000 clones, roughly 91% detected once. The sequencing used peripheral blood, collected on day 0 of AZD1222 vaccination. The clonotype was recovered from an adult in good health. The chain joins TRBV9 to TRBJ2-3, with 11 bases matching TRBD1. The CDR3 coding sequence is TGTGCCAGCAGCTTGGGGGGACAGGGGGCAGATACGCAGTATTTT. Translation: CASSLGGQGADTQYF. Looking up the rest from reference TRBV9 and TRBJ2-3 gives the full variable domain: DSGVTQTPKHLITATGQRVTLRCSPRSGDLSVYWYQQSLDQGLQFLIQYYNGEERAKGNILERFSAQQFPDLHSELNLSSLELGDSALYFCASSLGGQGADTQYFGPGTRLTVL.